This entry lists 21 T cell receptor beta chains sequenced from one sample in a study of blood T cell repertoires in COVID-19. Profiled with immunoSEQ multiplex PCR; TCRdb holds only in-frame clones, not every one. Of 200,000 to 300,000 clones in the sample, roughly nine tenths are singletons; the top ten hold roughly 3.9%. The specimen sequenced was peripheral blood. All receptors come from a man in his sixties who had recovered from COVID-19.

This clone was counted only a few times. J is TRBJ2-2 and V is TRBV21-1; TRBD1, the D gene given by the table, was not confirmed from the DNA. TRBV21-1 represents a pseudogene. The length of the CDR3 is 16 residues. CDR3 amino acids: CASSKLRTANTGELFF. CDR3 DNA sequence: TGTGCCAGCAGCAAATTGCGGACAGCGAACACCGGGGAGCTGTTTTTT.

The chain employs TRBV7-9 and TRBJ2-7; 8 bases are a match to TRBD1. After removal of 6 bases from V and 2 bases from J, the junction contained 9 bases not matched to a gene. The CDR3 totals 15 residues. Germline CDR1 SEHNR, CDR2 FQNEAQ (reference sequence). The CDR3 nucleotides read TGTGCCAGCAGGAAGGGCCAGGGGGCGGCCTACGAGCAGTACTTC. It codes for CASRKGQGAAYEQYF. Based on the CDR3 plus reference TRBV7-9 and TRBJ2-7, the full variable domain is DTGVSQNPRHKITKRGQNVTFRCDPISEHNRLYWYRQTLGQGPEFLTYFQNEAQLEKSRLLSDRFSAERPKGSFSTLEIQRTEQGDSAMYLCASRKGQGAAYEQYFGPGTRLTVT.

The chain combines TRBV6-5 with TRBJ1-5, with 9 bases that match TRBD1. V trimming: 4 bases; J trimming: 6 bases; junction bases outside the gene matches: 1. The CDR3 totals 13 residues. Germline V gene lookup returns CDR1 MNHEY and CDR2 SVGAGI. CDR3 bases: TGTGCCAGCAGTTCGGACAGGGGTCAGCCCCAGCATTTT. Protein: CASSSDRGQPQHF.

J is TRBJ2-3 and V is TRBV6-5, with D possibly TRBD2 on 6 matching bases. The V and J ends lost 2 bases and 4 bases respectively, with 13 bases between them. This CDR3 comprises 15 residues. Germline CDR1 and CDR2: MNHEY and SVGAGI. CDR3 in amino acids: CASSYQWWGADTQYF. In DNA form, the CDR3 reads TGTGCCAGCAGTTACCAGTGGTGGGGGGCAGATACGCAGTATTTT.

J is TRBJ2-7 and V is TRBV19; 11 nucleotides align to TRBD1. CDR1 and CDR2 (germline): LNHDA, SQIVND (reference sequence). Unmatched junction bases numbered 12, after V lost 6 bases and J lost 2 bases. CDR3 length: 17 residues. The CDR3 sequence is CASSRTGGRISTYEQYF. In DNA form, the CDR3 reads TGTGCCAGTAGCCGGACAGGGGGCCGCATTTCGACCTACGAGCAGTACTTC.

V gene TRBV24-1 combines with J gene TRBJ1-5, with D possibly TRBD1 on 5 matching bases. This CDR3 is built from 17 residues. V shed 3 bases and J shed 7 bases, with 21 bases lying between them. The germline gives CDR1 KGHDR, CDR2 SFDVKD. Written as DNA, the CDR3 is TGTGCCACCAGTGATGACAAGGGGCTGGGCATGGGGCAGCCCCAGCATTTT. Protein: CATSDDKGLGMGQPQHF.

This chain uses TRBV27 with TRBJ2-7; D perhaps matches TRBD1 (5 bases). In germline, CDR1 is MNHEY, CDR2 SMNVEV (reference sequence). The germline V and J ends were trimmed by 6 bases and 3 bases, with 18 bases remaining between them. The CDR3 covers 15 residues. The chain's CDR3 is CASSQPPRVGYEQYF. The CDR3 DNA follows: TGTGCCAGCAGCCAACCCCCCAGGGTTGGCTACGAGCAGTACTTC.

This chain uses TRBV4-1 with TRBJ1-1, with D uncertain. The CDR3 extends over 15 amino acids. Germline-derived CDR1 and CDR2 are MGHRA and YSYEKL. Trimming took 0 bases from V and 4 from J, leaving 12 bases between them. CDR3 nucleotide sequence: TGCGCCAGCAGCCAAGACTTCACAGTCCGCACTGAAGCTTTCTTT. Translated, it gives CASSQDFTVRTEAFF.

The V call is TRBV6-6, the J call TRBJ2-7; D is possibly TRBD1 (6 bases). CDR3 length: 13 residues. CDR1 MNHNY and CDR2 SVGAGI come from the germline V gene (reference sequence). Trimming took off 5 bases at V and 6 bases at J, with 14 bases between the two ends. CDR3 sequence (DNA): TGTGCCAGCAGTACAACAGGGTCTGGCGAGCAGTACTTC. Translation: CASSTTGSGEQYF.

The genes are TRBV7-2 and TRBJ2-5; 9 bases align to TRBD2. This CDR3 region has 18 residues. Trimming cost V 0 bases and J 4 bases; bases outside gene matches: 12. CDR1 and CDR2 from the germline V gene are SGHTA and FQGNSA. In DNA, the CDR3 is TGTGCCAGCAGCTTAGCGCTCGGTAGCGGGAGACGGGGAGAGACCCAGTACTTC. Amino acids: CASSLALGSGRRGETQYF.

This chain uses TRBV3-1 (or the pseudogene TRBV3-2) with TRBJ2-6, with D perhaps TRBD1 (7 bases). The CDR3 runs to 17 residues. V lost 3 bases and J lost 3, with 15 bases in between. Germline V lookup: CDR1 LGHDT, CDR2 YNNKEL (reference sequence). The CDR3 reads CASSHGAGGYGANVLTF. The CDR3 DNA follows: TGTGCCAGCAGCCATGGGGCAGGGGGGTATGGGGCCAACGTCCTGACTTTC.

This chain uses TRBV2 with TRBJ1-2; 9 bases are a match to TRBD1. The CDR3 runs 15 residues. Per germline, CDR1 SNHLY and CDR2 FYNNEI. The V and J ends lost 4 bases and 3 bases, in that order; junction bases with no gene match: 6. The CDR3: CASSGRDRADYGYTF. CDR3 DNA sequence: TGTGCCAGCAGTGGCCGGGACAGGGCGGACTATGGCTACACCTTC. Variable domain in full (rest from reference TRBV2 and TRBJ1-2): EPEVTQTPSHQVTQMGQEVILRCVPISNHLYFYWYRQILGQKVEFLVSFYNNEISEKSEIFDDQFSVERPDGSNFTLKIRSTKLEDSAMYFCASSGRDRADYGYTFGSGTRLTVV.

The chain recombines TRBV29-1 with TRBJ2-1; D is undetermined. V was pared by 1 base and J by 7 bases, with 11 bases between. Germline CDR1 and CDR2: SQVTM and ANQGSEA. The CDR3 sequence is 13 residues long. The CDR3 DNA follows: TGCAGCGTTGAAGTGAACCCTAGTAATGAGCAGTTCTTC. This translates into CSVEVNPSNEQFF.

This clone was detected only a few times. CDR3 nucleotides: TGTGCCAGCTCAGAACAGGGACAGCCCATGAACACTGAAGCTTTCTTT. This sequence encodes CASSEQGQPMNTEAFF. The chain has TRBV18 and TRBJ1-1, with 7 positions matching TRBD1. The CDR3 has 16 residues. Looked up from germline, CDR1 is KGHSH and CDR2 is LQKENI. The V segment lost 5 bases and the J segment 0 bases; nucleotides outside the gene matches: 9.

The chain joins TRBV15 to TRBJ2-5; D is perhaps TRBD2 (6 bases). Germline-derived CDR1 and CDR2 are LNHNV and YYDKDF (reference sequence). V was trimmed by 3 bases and J by 1 base, leaving 6 bases between them. CDR3 length: 13 amino acids. CDR3 bases: TGTGCCACCAGCAGGACTAGCCAAGAGACCCAGTACTTC. It is translated as CATSRTSQETQYF.

V gene TRBV5-1 combines with J gene TRBJ2-7; 15 nucleotides agree with TRBD2. The V segment lost 1 base and the J segment 5 bases; nucleotides outside the gene matches: 10. Germline CDR1 and CDR2: SGHRS and YFSETQ. This CDR3 comprises 18 residues. CDR3 sequence: CASSLRQGLAGGLNEQYF. In nucleotides, the CDR3 is TGCGCCAGCAGCTTGCGCCAAGGACTAGCGGGGGGGTTGAACGAGCAGTACTTC.

V is TRBV5-1 and J is TRBJ2-1; D perhaps matches TRBD2 (6 bases). V was pared by 1 base and J by 0 bases, with 11 bases between. From germline, CDR1 is SGHRS and CDR2 YFSETQ. This CDR3 is 16 amino acids long. CDR3 residues: CASSLQEGLSYNEQFF. DNA of the CDR3: TGCGCCAGCAGCTTGCAAGAGGGACTCTCCTACAATGAGCAGTTCTTC.

The genes are TRBV13 and TRBJ1-2; perhaps TRBD1 as D (5 bases). Germline V CDR1 and CDR2: PRHDT, FYEKMQ (reference sequence). There are 13 residues in the CDR3. The V gene lost 1 base and the J gene lost 7 bases, with 10 bases spanning the gap. The CDR3 here is CASSLAGGTGYTF. The CDR3 DNA reads as TGTGCCAGCAGCTTAGCGGGGGGGACTGGCTACACCTTC.

As DNA, the CDR3 is TGTGCCGCCCACGCACTCAGGGCAAACACCGGGGAGCTGTTTTTT. It codes for CAAHALRANTGELFF. The chain links TRBV30 to TRBJ2-2; tentatively, D is TRBD1 (5 bases). The germline V gene has CDR1 GTSNPN and CDR2 SVGIG (reference sequence). V lost 8 bases and J 2 bases, leaving 18 bases between the germline ends. The CDR3 is 15 residues long.

This chain links TRBV27 with TRBJ1-2; 8 nucleotides line up with TRBD1. CDR1 and CDR2 from the germline V gene are MNHEY and SMNVEV (reference sequence). This CDR3 region has 16 residues. V trimming: 4 bases; J trimming: 7 bases; junction bases outside the gene matches: 14. CDR3 nucleotides: TGTGCCAGCAGTTCCCTGGACAGGGTCGGCTACTCTGGCTACACCTTC. Protein sequence: CASSSLDRVGYSGYTF.

Written as DNA, the CDR3 is TGTGCCAGCAGCTTAGGAAGCGGGCTGAGCTCCTACAATGAGCAGTTCTTC. Encoded protein: CASSLGSGLSSYNEQFF. This chain uses TRBV7-9 with TRBJ2-1, with TRBD2 as a possible D gene (6 bases). CDR3 length: 17 residues. Germline V lookup: CDR1 SEHNR, CDR2 FQNEAQ (reference sequence). V gave up 1 base and J gave up 0 bases, with 13 bases separating them. Complete variable domain (other parts from reference TRBV7-9 and TRBJ2-1): DTGVSQNPRHKITKRGQNVTFRCDPISEHNRLYWYRQTLGQGPEFLTYFQNEAQLEKSRLLSDRFSAERPKGSFSTLEIQRTEQGDSAMYLCASSLGSGLSSYNEQFFGPGTRLTVL.